The clone carrying this TCR beta chain was picked up many times. This record belongs to a study of regulatory T cells in long-lasting Graves disease. Germline V lookup: CDR1 SGHDT, CDR2 YYEEEE. The CDR3 extends over 14 amino acids. V dropped 0 bases and J dropped 6; count of bases not matched to a gene: 4. The time point was: newly diagnosed GD, antithyroid drugs for less than 3 months. The TCR library was prepared using RNA isolated from PBMCs. Relying on iRepertoire HTBI primers and Arm-PCR of CDR3 regions, the team built TCR beta libraries. Authors' methods: The samples included 60 to 65 TRBV and around 15 TRBJ segments. TCRdb processed the multiplex PCR reads anew with MiXCR; each CDR3 protein has one entry. The V and J calls reflect TCRdb's pipeline rather than the authors' work. The sample yields about 440,000 distinct CDR3 sequences, about 16% seen once. These records were also assigned to another study, of T cells in Graves' hyperthyroidism and ophthalmopathy.

The genes are TRBV5-6 and TRBJ2-7; 9 bases map to TRBD1. The source is a woman in her twenties or thirties with Graves disease. The material was peripheral blood mononuclear cells (PBMCs), obtained at new diagnosis, from a patient treated with antithyroid drugs. CDR3: CASSLVGQGPEQYF. The CDR3 DNA is TGTGCCAGCAGCTTGGTGGGACAGGGTCCCGAGCAGTACTTC.